These 16 T cell receptor beta chains originate from one sample sequenced in a study of blood T cell repertoires in COVID-19. This table comes from immunoSEQ multiplex PCR, and its TCRdb copy is limited to in-frame clones, with some not included. This table has 380,000 or so clones, approximately 86% appearing once. Sequencing input: PBMCs or T cells enriched from blood (not recorded which). The receptors were sampled from a woman aged 40 to 50 with acute COVID-19.

V gene TRBV9 combines with J gene TRBJ2-5; 8 positions agree with TRBD2. The CDR3 is 16 amino acids. The J segment lost 2 bases and the V segment lost 4 bases, leaving 10 bases of the junction unmatched. Germline V gene sequence: CDR1 SGDLS, CDR2 YYNGEE. For the CDR3, the DNA is TGTGCCAGCAGCCCCTTGGGAGCGGGGGTTCAAGAGACCCAGTACTTC. It is translated as CASSPLGAGVQETQYF.

The J gene is TRBJ1-2, the V gene TRBV12-3 or TRBV12-4; D is undetermined. V lost 3 bases and J 5 bases, leaving 7 bases between the germline ends. The CDR3 consists of 12 residues. The chain's CDR3 is CASSFSTYGYTF. The CDR3 region has the DNA TGTGCCAGCAGTTTTTCCACTTATGGCTACACCTTC.

This sequence joins TRBV7-2 and TRBJ1-5, with 7 bases that match TRBD1. Losses at the gene ends were 3 bases for V and 2 bases for J; bases not matched to a gene: 10. There are 17 residues in the CDR3. CDR1 is SGHTA, CDR2 FQGNSA, per germline. CDR3 residues: CASSLFRGQVGNQPQHF. As DNA, the CDR3 is TGTGCCAGCAGCTTGTTTAGGGGGCAGGTTGGCAATCAGCCCCAGCATTTT.

The V gene is TRBV5-6, the J gene TRBJ1-2; 8 bases are a match to TRBD1. The CDR3 is 15 residues long. V lost 4 bases, J lost 3 bases, and 8 bases stayed unmatched. The germline V gene has CDR1 SGHDT and CDR2 YYEEEE. The CDR3: CASSRDRRNHYGYTF. CDR3 sequence (DNA): TGTGCCAGCAGCAGGGACAGGAGAAACCACTATGGCTACACCTTC.

The rearrangement links TRBV2 to TRBJ2-3; 15 bases line up with TRBD2. This CDR3 region has 15 residues. Germline V gene data show CDR1 as SNHLY and CDR2 as FYNNEI. The ends lost 6 bases at V and 7 bases at J; junction bases unmatched: 5. DNA for the CDR3: TGTGCCAGCAGGGGACTAGCGGGGGGTATAAATACGCAGTATTTT. Its protein product is CASRGLAGGINTQYF.

V and J are TRBV30 and TRBJ2-7; D is perhaps TRBD1 (6 bases). The CDR3 is 13 amino acids. Between the trimmed V and J ends, which lost 7 bases and 3 bases, there was a span of 16 bases. Germline CDR1 GTSNPN, CDR2 SVGIG (reference sequence). The CDR3 DNA follows: TGTGCCTTCTGGACAGACGAGAGCTACGAGCAGTACTTC. It yields the protein CAFWTDESYEQYF.

The gene calls are TRBV19 and TRBJ2-1; 9 positions match TRBD2. The V segment lost 6 bases and the J segment 14 bases; nucleotides outside the gene matches: 11. CDR1 is LNHDA, CDR2 SQIVND, per germline (reference sequence). The length of the CDR3 is 13 residues. The CDR3 protein is CASRSGGFSREFF. DNA of the CDR3: TGTGCCAGTAGGAGCGGGGGGTTTTCTCGTGAGTTCTTC.

This CDR3 is CASSVEGGGQTGSEQFF. CDR3 nucleotide sequence: TGTGCCAGCAGCGTAGAGGGCGGGGGGCAAACCGGTAGTGAGCAGTTCTTC. This sequence joins TRBV9 and TRBJ2-1; 8 nucleotides line up with TRBD2. J gave up 9 bases and V 0 bases, and 14 bases lay outside the gene matches. CDR1 is SGDLS and CDR2 is YYNGEE in the germline V gene. The CDR3 spans 17 residues.

V and J are TRBV19 and TRBJ1-1, with D perhaps matching TRBD1 (5 bases). The length of the CDR3 is 16 residues. CDR1 is LNHDA and CDR2 is SQIVND in the germline V gene (reference sequence). Trimming removed 1 base at V and 1 base at J, with 13 bases between. CDR3 residues: CASSIGGGHWNTEAFF. In DNA, the CDR3 is TGTGCCAGTAGTATAGGCGGCGGACACTGGAACACTGAAGCTTTCTTT.

This CDR3 is CASSSRIIAGGSTDTQYF. CDR3 nucleotides: TGTGCCAGCAGCTCCAGGATTATAGCGGGGGGTTCCACAGATACGCAGTATTTT. The chain joins TRBV7-9 to TRBJ2-3; 10 positions match TRBD2. The CDR3 is made up of 18 amino acids. After removal of 4 bases from V and 2 bases from J, the junction contained 12 bases not matched to a gene. The germline gives CDR1 SEHNR, CDR2 FQNEAQ (reference sequence).

The chain joins TRBV7-9 to TRBJ1-4; D might be TRBD1 (6 bases). V lost 6 bases to trimming and J lost 8 bases, with 19 bases between them. The germline V gene encodes CDR1 SEHNR and CDR2 FQNEAQ (reference sequence). This CDR3 has 15 amino acids. CDR3 residues: CASSTLGALREKLFF. CDR3 DNA: TGTGCCAGCAGTACTTTGGGGGCATTGCGGGAAAAACTGTTTTTT.

This chain links TRBV9 with TRBJ2-3; D remains unclear. The CDR3 extends over 12 amino acids. Germline V gene sequence: CDR1 SGDLS, CDR2 YYNGEE. Between the trimmed V and J ends, which lost 4 bases and 2 bases, there was a span of 5 bases. The DNA for the CDR3 is TGTGCCAGCAGCACCTACACAGATACGCAGTATTTT. This sequence encodes CASSTYTDTQYF.

A few counts support this clone. This chain joins TRBV9 and TRBJ2-7; 9 nucleotides align to TRBD2. Germline V gene data show CDR1 as SGDLS and CDR2 as YYNGEE. The V segment lost 2 bases and the J segment 6 bases; nucleotides outside the gene matches: 3. CDR3 length: 13 residues. DNA of the CDR3: TGTGCCAGCAGCGTTGGACTAGCGTCCGAGCAGTACTTC. This sequence encodes CASSVGLASEQYF.

V gene TRBV6-6 combines with J gene TRBJ1-4; 9 nucleotides match TRBD1. The V gene end was trimmed by 5 bases and the J gene end by 7 bases; junction bases not matched to a gene: 8. There are 15 residues in the CDR3. In germline, CDR1 is MNHNY, CDR2 SVGAGI (reference sequence). CDR3 coding DNA: TGTGCCAGCAGTGACTGGGACAGGGAGGCTGAAAAACTGTTTTTT. Amino acid sequence: CASSDWDREAEKLFF.

This sequence joins TRBV5-4 and TRBJ2-5; 8 bases line up with TRBD1. The CDR3 sequence is 13 residues long. Per the germline V gene, CDR1 is SGHNT and CDR2 is YYREEE (reference sequence). V lost 10 bases, J lost 5 bases, and 10 bases stayed unmatched. CDR3 DNA: TGTGCCTGTCGGACAGGGATGGAGGAGACCCAGTACTTC. Translation gives CACRTGMEETQYF.

The chain recombines TRBV7-9 with TRBJ2-4; 7 bases agree with TRBD1. The trim removed 1 base at V and 1 base at J, leaving 4 bases unmatched. The germline V gene encodes CDR1 SEHNR and CDR2 FQNEAQ (reference sequence). This CDR3 is 16 amino acids long. As DNA, the CDR3 is TGTGCCAGCAGCTTAGTACAGGGGTTTGCCAAAAACATTCAGTACTTC. It yields the protein CASSLVQGFAKNIQYF.